The 12 T cell receptor beta chains presented below share a single source sample, sequenced in a study of Ad26.COV2.S vaccination and SARS-CoV-2 variants. The treatment here: 19 received Ad26.COV2.S at low or high dose, single or two shots; about 5 received placebo; per-sample allocation not given. Following the first vaccine or placebo injection, samples were taken on day 63. The data were produced by immunoSEQ multiplex PCR, yet TCRdb's version contains in-frame clones alone and is incomplete. The repertoire consists of hundreds of thousands of clones, with more than 70% occurring once and the leading ten covering about 1.5%. The sequencing here drew on peripheral blood, taken in a trial of Ad26.COV2.S vaccine versus placebo. These receptors were obtained from a person between 18 and 59 years old who received the Ad26.COV2.S COVID-19 vaccine or a placebo.

The V gene is TRBV19, the J gene TRBJ1-4, with D perhaps TRBD1 (5 bases). Trimming took 7 bases from V and 8 from J, leaving 20 bases between them. CDR1 and CDR2 (germline): LNHDA, SQIVND (reference sequence). The CDR3 has 15 residues. In DNA form, the CDR3 reads TGTGCCAGTATCACGCGGGAGGGGTCGGAAGAAAAACTGTTTTTT. This translates into CASITREGSEEKLFF.

This rearrangement joins TRBV18 to TRBJ1-4, with D possibly being TRBD1 (5 bases). The CDR3 is 12 amino acids. Germline assignment: CDR1 KGHSH and CDR2 LQKENI. Trimming shortened V by 3 bases and J by 12 bases, and 11 bases separated the two germline ends. This chain's CDR3 is CASSPYGGELFF. CDR3 coding DNA: TGTGCCAGCTCACCGTACGGAGGGGAACTGTTTTTT.

The chain links TRBV24-1 to TRBJ2-5; D is perhaps TRBD2 (6 bases). There are 17 residues in the CDR3. The V end lost 0 bases, the J end lost 6 bases, and 19 bases lay between the germline ends. Germline CDR1 is KGHDR and CDR2 is SFDVKD. The CDR3: CATSDLGQGGNKQTQYF. Here the CDR3 DNA reads TGTGCCACCAGTGATTTGGGGCAGGGAGGCAATAAGCAGACCCAGTACTTC.

This chain links TRBV11-3 with TRBJ2-1; the D gene is possibly TRBD2 (6 bases). The CDR3 runs 15 residues. CDR1 SGHNT and CDR2 YENEEA come from the germline V gene. The V end was cut by 0 bases, the J end by 5 bases, with 11 bases between. The CDR3 is CASSLDRGSHNEQFF. The CDR3 coding sequence is TGTGCCAGCAGCTTAGATCGGGGGTCCCACAATGAGCAGTTCTTC.

This clone was recorded once. The genes are TRBV3-1 (or the pseudogene TRBV3-2) and TRBJ1-5; no firm D call. This CDR3 region has 13 residues. Germline CDR1 is LGHDT and CDR2 is YNNKEL (reference sequence). V was trimmed by 2 bases and J by 5 bases, leaving 7 bases between them. Here the CDR3 reads CASSQSEDQPQHF. DNA for the CDR3: TGTGCCAGCAGCCAATCGGAGGATCAGCCCCAGCATTTT.

The gene calls are TRBV7-9 and TRBJ2-3, with no clear D. CDR1 is SEHNR and CDR2 is FQNEAQ in the germline V gene (reference sequence). The CDR3 is 11 residues long. Trimming took off 5 bases at V and 2 bases at J, with 2 bases between the two ends. CDR3 protein: CASSHTDTQYF. CDR3 DNA sequence: TGTGCCAGCAGCCACACAGATACGCAGTATTTT.

The chain has TRBV6-2 or TRBV6-3 and TRBJ1-5; D ambiguous. This CDR3 contains 15 residues. CDR1 is MNHEY, CDR2 SVGEGT, per germline. V was clipped by 4 bases and J by 6 bases, with 16 bases between them. The CDR3 sequence: CASSSDHSGRQPQHF. The CDR3 nucleotides are TGTGCCAGCAGTTCCGACCACTCAGGTCGTCAGCCCCAGCATTTT.

A remark on this clone: The sample holds other DNA sequences that translate to the same CDR3. J is TRBJ2-7 and V is TRBV7-2; D gene unclear. The CDR3 sequence is 12 residues long. Germline CDR1 and CDR2: SGHTA and FQGNSA. The V gene lost 5 bases and the J gene lost 7 bases, with 12 bases spanning the gap. CDR3 in amino acids: CASSPTTREQYF. The CDR3 bases are TGTGCCAGCAGCCCGACGACAAGGGAGCAGTACTTC.

This clone was recorded a few times. This chain connects TRBV19 to TRBJ1-5; weak D call: TRBD1 (5 bases). Trimming stripped 5 bases from V and 4 bases from J, with 15 bases between. Germline V gene lookup returns CDR1 LNHDA and CDR2 SQIVND (reference sequence). CDR3 length: 15 amino acids. The CDR3 DNA reads TGTGCCAGTAGTGCTGGGGCAGGGCAAAATCAGCCCCAGCATTTT. This encodes CASSAGAGQNQPQHF.

The chain has TRBV10-2 and TRBJ2-2; 13 positions match TRBD2. J gave up 6 bases and V 6 bases, and 4 bases lay outside the gene matches. This CDR3 region has 15 residues. Germline V CDR1 and CDR2: WSHSY, SAAADI. The CDR3, as DNA: TGCGCCAGCAGAGCCGGGACTAGCGGGGCCGGGGAGCTGTTTTTT. It is translated as CASRAGTSGAGELFF.

The J gene is TRBJ2-7, the V gene TRBV12-3 or TRBV12-4, with unresolved D. V lost 6 bases, J lost 0 bases, and 6 bases lay in between. The CDR3 has 12 amino acids. The CDR3 reads CASSRLSYEQYF. Here the CDR3 DNA reads TGTGCCAGCAGCCGGCTCTCCTACGAGCAGTACTTC.

This clone occurred a few times. The chain is built from TRBV9 and TRBJ1-2; 10 bases are a match to TRBD1. The junction had 2 bases not matched to a gene; V was cut back by 0 bases and J by 3 bases. The CDR3 has 15 amino acids. Germline CDR1 and CDR2: SGDLS and YYNGEE. CDR3 sequence: CASSVEGTGDYGYTF. For the CDR3, the DNA is TGTGCCAGCAGCGTAGAGGGGACAGGGGACTATGGCTACACCTTC.